This T cell receptor beta chain stems from a study of blood T cells in healthy people across ages. This CDR3 has 15 amino acids. Germline V CDR1 and CDR2: ENHRY, SYGVKD. Trimming cost V 6 bases and J 0 bases; bases outside gene matches: 5. Primed by a sample-barcoded 5' primer and a J-beta primer mix, a second PCR proceeded for about 7 to 12 cycles. Every cDNA molecule carried a tag from a template-switch adaptor bearing 12 random nucleotides. TCRdb analysed the 5' RACE reads with MiXCR anew, one entry per CDR3 protein. The sample consists of around 790,000 distinct CDR3 sequences, approximately 48% of them appearing once. Regarding this clonotype: The antigen remains unidentified.

Overall study results and limits: More naive CD4+ cells and higher diversity marked long-lived donors relative to aged donors. With age, beta diversity per million T cells declined roughly linearly, significantly by about 40. Diversity estimates drawn from one million T cells were deemed underestimates.

This clonotype originated in a man aged 55 to 70 in good health. Sequenced: blood. The chain carries TRBV10-3 and TRBJ1-5; 7 nucleotides agree with TRBD1. CDR3 sequence (DNA): TGTGCCATCAGACAGGGGCTCTATAGCAATCAGCCCCAGCATTTT. Translation gives CAIRQGLYSNQPQHF.